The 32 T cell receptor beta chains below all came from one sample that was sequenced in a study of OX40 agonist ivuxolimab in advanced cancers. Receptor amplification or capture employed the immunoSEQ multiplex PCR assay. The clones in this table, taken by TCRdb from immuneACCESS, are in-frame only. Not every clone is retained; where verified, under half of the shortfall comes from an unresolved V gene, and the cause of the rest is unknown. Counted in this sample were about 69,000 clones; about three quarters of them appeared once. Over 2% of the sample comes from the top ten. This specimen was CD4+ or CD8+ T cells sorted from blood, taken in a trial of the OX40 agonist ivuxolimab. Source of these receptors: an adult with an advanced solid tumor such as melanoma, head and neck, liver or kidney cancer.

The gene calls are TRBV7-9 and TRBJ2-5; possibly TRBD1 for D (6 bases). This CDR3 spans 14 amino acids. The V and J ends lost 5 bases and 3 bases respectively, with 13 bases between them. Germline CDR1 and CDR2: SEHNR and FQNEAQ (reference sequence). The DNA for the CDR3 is TGTGCCAGCAGCAAACAGGGAAGGGAAGAGACCCAGTACTTC. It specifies CASSKQGREETQYF.

The chain's CDR3 is CASSMGSLAKNIQYF. CDR3 bases: TGTGCCAGTAGTATGGGCAGTTTAGCCAAAAACATTCAGTACTTC. The gene calls are TRBV19 and TRBJ2-4, with D unresolved. Germline V gene data show CDR1 as LNHDA and CDR2 as SQIVND (reference sequence). V dropped 3 bases and J dropped 0 bases, with 9 bases sitting between them. This CDR3 is 15 amino acids long.

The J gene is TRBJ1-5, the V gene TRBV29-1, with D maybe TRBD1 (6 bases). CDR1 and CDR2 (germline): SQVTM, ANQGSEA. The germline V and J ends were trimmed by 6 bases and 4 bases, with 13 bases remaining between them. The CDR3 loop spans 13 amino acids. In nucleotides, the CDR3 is TGCAGCGTGCGACAGGAGGATAATCAGCCCCAGCATTTT. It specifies CSVRQEDNQPQHF.

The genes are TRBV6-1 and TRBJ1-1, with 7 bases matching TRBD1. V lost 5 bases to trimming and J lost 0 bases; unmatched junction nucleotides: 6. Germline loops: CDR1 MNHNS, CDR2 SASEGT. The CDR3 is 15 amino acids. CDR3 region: CASSTTTGLNTEAFF. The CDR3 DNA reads TGTGCCAGCAGTACAACGACAGGGTTGAACACTGAAGCTTTCTTT.

In DNA, the CDR3 is TGTGCCACCTACCCCATCGGGCGTTCCACTGAAGCTTTCTTT. Translation gives CATYPIGRSTEAFF. The J gene is TRBJ1-1, the V gene TRBV5-4, with D unclear. The V end was cut by 9 bases, the J end by 4 bases, with 19 bases between. Germline V CDR1 and CDR2: SGHNT, YYREEE (reference sequence). The CDR3 consists of 14 residues.

CDR3 sequence reads: CASSGRQRRNEKLFF. CDR3 DNA sequence: TGTGCCAGCAGCGGACGACAACGGCGTAATGAAAAACTGTTTTTT. The V call is TRBV25-1, the J call TRBJ1-4; no firm D call. The CDR3 has 15 amino acids. Germline V CDR1 and CDR2: MGHDK, SYGVNS. V lost 6 bases and J lost 4, with 15 bases in between.

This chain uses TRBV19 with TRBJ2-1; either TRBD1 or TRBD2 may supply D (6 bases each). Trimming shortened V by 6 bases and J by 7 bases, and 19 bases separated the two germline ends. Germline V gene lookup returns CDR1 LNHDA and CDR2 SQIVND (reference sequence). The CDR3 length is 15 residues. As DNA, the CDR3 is TGTGCCAGTAGCCGGCTGGGGGGCGTAATTAATGAGCAGTTCTTC. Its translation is CASSRLGGVINEQFF.

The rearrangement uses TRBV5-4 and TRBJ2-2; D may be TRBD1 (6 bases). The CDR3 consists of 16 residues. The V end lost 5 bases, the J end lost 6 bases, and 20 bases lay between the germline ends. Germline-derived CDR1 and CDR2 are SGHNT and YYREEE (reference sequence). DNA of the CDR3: TGTGCCAGCAGATCTCAGGGGAAGGGTGCGGCCGGGGAGCTGTTTTTT. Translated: CASRSQGKGAAGELFF.

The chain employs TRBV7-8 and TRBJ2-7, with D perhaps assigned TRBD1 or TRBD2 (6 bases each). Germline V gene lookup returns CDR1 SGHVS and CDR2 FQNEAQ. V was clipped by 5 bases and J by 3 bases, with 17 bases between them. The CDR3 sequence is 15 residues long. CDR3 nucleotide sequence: TGTGCCAGCAGCCCCAGAAGGGGGGCCCTCTACGAGCAGTACTTC. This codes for CASSPRRGALYEQYF.

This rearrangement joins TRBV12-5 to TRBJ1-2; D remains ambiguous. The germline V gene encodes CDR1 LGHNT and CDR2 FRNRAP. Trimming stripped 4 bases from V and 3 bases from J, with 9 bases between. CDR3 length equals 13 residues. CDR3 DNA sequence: TGTGCTAGTGGTTCCGACGGGGACTATGGCTACACCTTC. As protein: CASGSDGDYGYTF. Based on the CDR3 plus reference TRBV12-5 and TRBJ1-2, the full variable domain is DARVTQTPRHKVTEMGQEVTMRCQPILGHNTVFWYRQTMMQGLELLAYFRNRAPLDDSGMPKDRFSAEMPDATLATLKIQPSEPRDSAVYFCASGSDGDYGYTFGSGTRLTVV.

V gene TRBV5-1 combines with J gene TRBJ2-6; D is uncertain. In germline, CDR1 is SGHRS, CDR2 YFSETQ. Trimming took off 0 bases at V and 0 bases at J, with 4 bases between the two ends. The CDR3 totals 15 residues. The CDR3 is CASSLGDSGANVLTF. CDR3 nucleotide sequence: TGCGCCAGCAGCTTGGGGGACTCTGGGGCCAACGTCCTGACTTTC.

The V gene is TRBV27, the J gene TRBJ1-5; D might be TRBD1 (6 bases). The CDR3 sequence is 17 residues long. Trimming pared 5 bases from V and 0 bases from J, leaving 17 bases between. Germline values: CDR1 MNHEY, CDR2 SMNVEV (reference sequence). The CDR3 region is CASSLGGKGYSNQPQHF. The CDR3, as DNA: TGTGCCAGCAGTCTAGGGGGGAAGGGATATAGCAATCAGCCCCAGCATTTT.

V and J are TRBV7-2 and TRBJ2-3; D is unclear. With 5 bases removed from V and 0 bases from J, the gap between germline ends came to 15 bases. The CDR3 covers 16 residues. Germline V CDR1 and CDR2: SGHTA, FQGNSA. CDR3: CASSPQGDPSTDTQYF. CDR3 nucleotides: TGTGCCAGCAGCCCCCAAGGAGACCCCAGCACAGATACGCAGTATTTT.

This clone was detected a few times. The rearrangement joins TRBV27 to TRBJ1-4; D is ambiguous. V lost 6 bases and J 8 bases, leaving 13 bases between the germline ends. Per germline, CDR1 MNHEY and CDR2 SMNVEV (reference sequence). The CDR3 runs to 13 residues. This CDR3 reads CASSFRVGEKLFF. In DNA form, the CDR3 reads TGTGCCAGCAGCTTTAGGGTCGGCGAAAAACTGTTTTTT.

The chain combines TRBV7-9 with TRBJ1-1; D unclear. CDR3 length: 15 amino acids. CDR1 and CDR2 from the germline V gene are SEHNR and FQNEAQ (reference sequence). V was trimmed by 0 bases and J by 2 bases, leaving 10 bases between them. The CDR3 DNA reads TGTGCCAGCAGCTTAGCGCTGGCAGGCAACACTGAAGCTTTCTTT. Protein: CASSLALAGNTEAFF.

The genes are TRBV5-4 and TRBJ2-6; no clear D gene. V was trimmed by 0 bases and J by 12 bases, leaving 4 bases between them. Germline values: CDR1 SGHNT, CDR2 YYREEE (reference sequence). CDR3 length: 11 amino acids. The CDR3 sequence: CASSLERVLTF. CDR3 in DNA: TGTGCCAGCAGCTTGGAGCGCGTCCTGACTTTC.

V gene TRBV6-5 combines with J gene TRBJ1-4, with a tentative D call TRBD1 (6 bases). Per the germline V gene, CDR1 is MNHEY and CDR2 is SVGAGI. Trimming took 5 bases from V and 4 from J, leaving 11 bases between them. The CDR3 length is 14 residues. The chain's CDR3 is CASSARGGNEKLFF. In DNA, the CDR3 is TGTGCCAGCAGTGCCAGAGGGGGTAATGAAAAACTGTTTTTT.

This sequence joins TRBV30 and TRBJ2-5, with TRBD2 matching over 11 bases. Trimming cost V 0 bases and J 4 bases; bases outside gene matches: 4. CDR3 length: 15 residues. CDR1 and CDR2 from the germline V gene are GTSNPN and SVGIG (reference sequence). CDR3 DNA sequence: TGTGCCTGGAGTGTAATAGCGGGGGGGCGAGAGACCCAGTACTTC. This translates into CAWSVIAGGRETQYF.

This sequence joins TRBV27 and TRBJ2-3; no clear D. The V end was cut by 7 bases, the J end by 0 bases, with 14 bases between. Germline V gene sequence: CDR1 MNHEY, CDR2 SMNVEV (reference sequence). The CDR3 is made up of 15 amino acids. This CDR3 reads CASKKADASTDTQYF. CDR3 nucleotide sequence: TGTGCCAGCAAGAAGGCGGACGCTAGCACAGATACGCAGTATTTT.

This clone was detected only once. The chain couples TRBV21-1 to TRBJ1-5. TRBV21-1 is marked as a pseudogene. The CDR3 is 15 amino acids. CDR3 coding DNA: TGTGCCAGCAGCGACGGAGCGGGGGAGGGACAGCCCCAGCATTTT. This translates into CASSDGAGEGQPQHF.

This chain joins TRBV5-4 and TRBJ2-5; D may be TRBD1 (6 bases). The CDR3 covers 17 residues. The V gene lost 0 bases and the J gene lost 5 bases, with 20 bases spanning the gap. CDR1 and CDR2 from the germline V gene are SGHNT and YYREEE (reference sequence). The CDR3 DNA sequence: TGTGCCAGCAGCTTGGGGGGACCTACAGGGTTCGGGGAGACCCAGTACTTC. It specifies CASSLGGPTGFGETQYF.

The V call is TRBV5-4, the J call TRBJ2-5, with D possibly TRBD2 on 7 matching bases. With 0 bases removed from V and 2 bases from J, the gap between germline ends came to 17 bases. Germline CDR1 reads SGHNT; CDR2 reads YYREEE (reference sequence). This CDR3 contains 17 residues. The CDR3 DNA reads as TGTGCCAGCAGCTTGGGGGGGGCGACTAGCTCGCAAGAGACCCAGTACTTC. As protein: CASSLGGATSSQETQYF.

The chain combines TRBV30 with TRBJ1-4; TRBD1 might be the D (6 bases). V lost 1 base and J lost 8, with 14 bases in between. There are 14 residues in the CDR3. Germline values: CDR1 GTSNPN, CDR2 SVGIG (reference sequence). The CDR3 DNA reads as TGTGCCTGGAGTGAAGGGGGGCGCGGAGAAAAACTGTTTTTT. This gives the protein CAWSEGGRGEKLFF.

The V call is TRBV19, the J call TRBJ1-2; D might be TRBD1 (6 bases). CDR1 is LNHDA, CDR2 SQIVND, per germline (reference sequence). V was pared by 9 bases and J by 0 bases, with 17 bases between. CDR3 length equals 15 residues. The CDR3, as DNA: TGTGCCAGCCGACTGGACAGAGACACTAACTATGGCTACACCTTC. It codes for CASRLDRDTNYGYTF.

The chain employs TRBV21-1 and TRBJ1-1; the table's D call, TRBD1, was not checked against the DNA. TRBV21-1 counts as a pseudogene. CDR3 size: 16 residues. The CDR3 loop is CASSKGKDRANTEAFF. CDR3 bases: TGTGCCAGCAGCAAAGGGAAGGACAGGGCGAACACTGAAGCTTTCTTT.

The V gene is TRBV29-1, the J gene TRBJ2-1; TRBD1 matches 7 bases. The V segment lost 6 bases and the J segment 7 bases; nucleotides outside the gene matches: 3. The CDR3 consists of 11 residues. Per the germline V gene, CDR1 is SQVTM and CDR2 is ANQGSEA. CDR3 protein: CSVRRGNEQFF. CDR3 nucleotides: TGCAGCGTACGCAGGGGGAATGAGCAGTTCTTC.

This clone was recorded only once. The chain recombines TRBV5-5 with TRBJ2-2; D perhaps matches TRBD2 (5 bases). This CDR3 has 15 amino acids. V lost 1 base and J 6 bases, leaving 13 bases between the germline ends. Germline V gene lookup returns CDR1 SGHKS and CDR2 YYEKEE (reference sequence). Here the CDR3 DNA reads TGTGCCAGCAGCTTGATGAGCGGACGATCCGGGGAGCTGTTTTTT. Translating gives CASSLMSGRSGELFF.

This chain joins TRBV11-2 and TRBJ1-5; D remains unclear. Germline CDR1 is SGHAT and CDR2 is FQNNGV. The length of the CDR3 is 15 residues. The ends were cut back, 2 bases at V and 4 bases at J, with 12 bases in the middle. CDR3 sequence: CASSLNLGGNQPQHF. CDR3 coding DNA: TGTGCCAGCAGCTTAAATCTGGGCGGTAATCAGCCCCAGCATTTT.

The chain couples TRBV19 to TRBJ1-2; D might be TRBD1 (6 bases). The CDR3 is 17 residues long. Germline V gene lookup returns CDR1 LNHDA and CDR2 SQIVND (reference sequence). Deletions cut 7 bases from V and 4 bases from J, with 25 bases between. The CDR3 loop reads CASTSGGILPGGYGYTF. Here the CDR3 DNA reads TGTGCCAGTACTAGTGGGGGCATACTACCCGGAGGCTATGGCTACACCTTC.

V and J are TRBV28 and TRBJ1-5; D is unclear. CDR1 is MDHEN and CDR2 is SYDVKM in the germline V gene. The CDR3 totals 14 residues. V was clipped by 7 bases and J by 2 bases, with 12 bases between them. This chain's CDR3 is CASIYTGRNQPQHF. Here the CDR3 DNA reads TGTGCCAGCATCTATACCGGGCGCAATCAGCCCCAGCATTTT.

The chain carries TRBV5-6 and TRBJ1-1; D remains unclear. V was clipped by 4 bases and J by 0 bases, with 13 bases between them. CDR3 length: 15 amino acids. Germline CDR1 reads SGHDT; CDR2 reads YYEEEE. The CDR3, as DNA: TGTGCCAGCAGCCCAAGGACTCTCATGAACACTGAAGCTTTCTTT. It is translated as CASSPRTLMNTEAFF.

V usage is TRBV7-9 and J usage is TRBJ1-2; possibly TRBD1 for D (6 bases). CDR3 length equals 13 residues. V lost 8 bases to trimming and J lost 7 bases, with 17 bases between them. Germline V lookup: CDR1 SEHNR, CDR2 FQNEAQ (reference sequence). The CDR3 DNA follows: TGTGCCAGCCAACAGGACAGCCTAGGTGGCTACACCTTC. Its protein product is CASQQDSLGGYTF. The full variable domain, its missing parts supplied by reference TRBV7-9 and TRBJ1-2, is DTGVSQNPRHKITKRGQNVTFRCDPISEHNRLYWYRQTLGQGPEFLTYFQNEAQLEKSRLLSDRFSAERPKGSFSTLEIQRTEQGDSAMYLCASQQDSLGGYTFGSGTRLTVV.